Presented here are 13 T cell receptor beta chains from one specimen sequenced in a study of T cells in Graves' hyperthyroidism and ophthalmopathy. Regions amplified from RNA transcripts were the TCR beta CDR3 regions. In the first-round RT-PCR of the TCR CDR3, the HTBI primer set was used. TCRdb reanalysed the multiplex PCR reads using MiXCR and keeps one entry per CDR3 protein. This sample has some 210,000 distinct CDR3 sequences, with approximately 17% found just once. Sequenced input: blood. All receptors derive from a man in his fifties with Graves' hyperthyroidism.

Only a few counts were recorded for this clonotype. This chain joins TRBV3-1 and TRBJ2-5; no clear D gene. This CDR3 region has 12 residues. V was clipped by 10 bases and J by 5 bases, with 14 bases between them. Germline V gives CDR1 LGHDT, CDR2 YNNKEL (reference sequence). CDR3 coding DNA: TGTGCCACATCGCCAGGTGGGGAGACCCAGTACTTC. This codes for CATSPGGETQYF.

This clonotype was counted at least ten times. The V and J genes are TRBV7-2 and TRBJ2-3; 11 bases align to TRBD2. Germline V CDR1 and CDR2: SGHTA, FQGNSA. The CDR3 is 14 amino acids. The V gene end was trimmed by 8 bases and the J gene end by 2 bases; junction bases not matched to a gene: 3. Here the CDR3 reads CASRGLADTDTQYF. The CDR3 DNA reads as TGTGCCAGCCGGGGACTAGCGGACACAGATACGCAGTATTTT.

As DNA, the CDR3 is TGCAGTTTTCCTATCGGGGCCATTCAGTACTTC. Translation gives CSFPIGAIQYF. The chain combines TRBV20-1 with TRBJ2-4; either TRBD1 or TRBD2 may fit D (5 bases each). V was pared by 8 bases and J by 9 bases, with 14 bases between. Looked up from germline, CDR1 is DFQATT and CDR2 is SNEGSKA (reference sequence). The CDR3 has 11 amino acids.

The chain combines TRBV7-9 with TRBJ2-1; the match to TRBD1 covers 10 bases. After removal of 6 bases from V and 4 bases from J, the junction contained 9 bases not matched to a gene. This CDR3 is 16 amino acids long. Germline CDR1 reads SEHNR; CDR2 reads FQNEAQ (reference sequence). CDR3 bases: TGTGCCAGCAGTTCCCACGACAGGGGGCCTTACAATGAGCAGTTCTTC. Translating gives CASSSHDRGPYNEQFF. The variable domain in full, completed from reference TRBV7-9 and TRBJ2-1, reads DTGVSQNPRHKITKRGQNVTFRCDPISEHNRLYWYRQTLGQGPEFLTYFQNEAQLEKSRLLSDRFSAERPKGSFSTLEIQRTEQGDSAMYLCASSSHDRGPYNEQFFGPGTRLTVL.

This clonotype was seen ten or more times. The chain joins TRBV12-3 or TRBV12-4 to TRBJ2-1, with D possibly TRBD1 on 6 matching bases. Trimming took 6 bases from V and 0 from J, leaving 12 bases between them. The CDR3 runs 15 residues. CDR3 sequence reads: CASRTPDSSYNEQFF. CDR3 nucleotides: TGTGCCAGCAGAACACCGGACAGCTCCTACAATGAGCAGTTCTTC.

This clonotype came up many times. This chain uses TRBV7-8 with TRBJ1-5; D not resolved. The V gene lost 4 bases and the J gene lost 0 bases, with 7 bases spanning the gap. Per the germline V gene, CDR1 is SGHVS and CDR2 is FQNEAQ. The CDR3 runs to 14 residues. CDR3 sequence: CASSSRVSNQPQHF. DNA for the CDR3: TGTGCCAGCAGCTCGAGGGTTAGCAATCAGCCCCAGCATTTT.

A few counts support this clonotype. J is TRBJ2-5 and V is TRBV7-2, with D uncertain. The germline CDR1 and CDR2 sequences are SGHTA and FQGNSA. The V and J ends lost 2 bases and 3 bases respectively, with 4 bases between them. The CDR3 is 12 amino acids. In nucleotides, the CDR3 is TGTGCCAGCAGCTTATCGGAAGAGACCCAGTACTTC. Its translation: CASSLSEETQYF. The variable domain in full, completed from reference TRBV7-2 and TRBJ2-5, reads GAGVSQSPSNKVTEKGKDVELRCDPISGHTALYWYRQSLGQGLEFLIYFQGNSAPDKSGLPSDRFSAERTGGSVSTLTIQRTQQEDSAVYLCASSLSEETQYFGPGTRLLVL.

This sequence joins TRBV10-3 and TRBJ2-2; the D gene is possibly TRBD1 (6 bases). CDR3 length: 15 amino acids. The germline gives CDR1 ENHRY, CDR2 SYGVKD. Trimming shortened V by 2 bases and J by 4 bases, and 11 bases separated the two germline ends. The chain's CDR3 is CAISERTDSTGELFF. The CDR3 DNA reads TGTGCCATCAGTGAGCGGACAGACAGCACCGGGGAGCTGTTTTTT.

This clonotype was detected ten times or more. The chain is built from TRBV5-1 and TRBJ1-1; tentatively, D is TRBD1 (6 bases). V lost 0 bases and J 5 bases, leaving 17 bases between the germline ends. This CDR3 is built from 16 residues. CDR1 and CDR2 from the germline V gene are SGHRS and YFSETQ. CDR3: CASSLGSGQGITEAFF. CDR3 bases: TGCGCCAGCAGCTTGGGGTCCGGGCAGGGGATAACTGAAGCTTTCTTT.

This clonotype occurred many times. The rearrangement uses TRBV3-1 and TRBJ2-1; tentatively, D is TRBD1 (5 bases). CDR3 size: 15 residues. Trimming left V 1 base short and J 2 bases short, with 9 bases between. Germline lookup yields CDR1 LGHDT and CDR2 YNNKEL (reference sequence). The CDR3 DNA reads TGTGCCAGCAGCCAAGGGGTCAGGGCCTACAATGAGCAGTTCTTC. This translates into CASSQGVRAYNEQFF.

The V and J genes are TRBV15 and TRBJ1-2, with 7 bases identical to TRBD1. CDR1 LNHNV and CDR2 YYDKDF come from the germline V gene (reference sequence). This CDR3 is 16 amino acids long. Trimming took 1 base from V and 4 from J; bases not matched to a gene: 9. CDR3 loop: CATSRGTGAASYGYTF. For the CDR3, the DNA is TGTGCCACCAGCAGAGGAACAGGGGCTGCTTCCTATGGCTACACCTTC.

A few counts support this clonotype. The rearrangement links TRBV6-5 to TRBJ1-1, with no clear D. Deletions cut 2 bases from V and 1 base from J, with 8 bases between. The CDR3 length is 14 residues. CDR1 and CDR2 (germline): MNHEY, SVGAGI. The CDR3 region is CASSYTSGNTEAFF. Written as DNA, the CDR3 is TGTGCCAGCAGTTACACTTCAGGGAACACTGAAGCTTTCTTT.

This sequence joins TRBV28 and TRBJ2-1, with no clear D. V gave up 8 bases and J gave up 6 bases, with 14 bases separating them. From germline, CDR1 is MDHEN and CDR2 SYDVKM. CDR3 length: 13 residues. CDR3 nucleotides: TGTGCCAGCCTCAATACCAGAGGCAATGAGCAGTTCTTC. Protein sequence: CASLNTRGNEQFF.